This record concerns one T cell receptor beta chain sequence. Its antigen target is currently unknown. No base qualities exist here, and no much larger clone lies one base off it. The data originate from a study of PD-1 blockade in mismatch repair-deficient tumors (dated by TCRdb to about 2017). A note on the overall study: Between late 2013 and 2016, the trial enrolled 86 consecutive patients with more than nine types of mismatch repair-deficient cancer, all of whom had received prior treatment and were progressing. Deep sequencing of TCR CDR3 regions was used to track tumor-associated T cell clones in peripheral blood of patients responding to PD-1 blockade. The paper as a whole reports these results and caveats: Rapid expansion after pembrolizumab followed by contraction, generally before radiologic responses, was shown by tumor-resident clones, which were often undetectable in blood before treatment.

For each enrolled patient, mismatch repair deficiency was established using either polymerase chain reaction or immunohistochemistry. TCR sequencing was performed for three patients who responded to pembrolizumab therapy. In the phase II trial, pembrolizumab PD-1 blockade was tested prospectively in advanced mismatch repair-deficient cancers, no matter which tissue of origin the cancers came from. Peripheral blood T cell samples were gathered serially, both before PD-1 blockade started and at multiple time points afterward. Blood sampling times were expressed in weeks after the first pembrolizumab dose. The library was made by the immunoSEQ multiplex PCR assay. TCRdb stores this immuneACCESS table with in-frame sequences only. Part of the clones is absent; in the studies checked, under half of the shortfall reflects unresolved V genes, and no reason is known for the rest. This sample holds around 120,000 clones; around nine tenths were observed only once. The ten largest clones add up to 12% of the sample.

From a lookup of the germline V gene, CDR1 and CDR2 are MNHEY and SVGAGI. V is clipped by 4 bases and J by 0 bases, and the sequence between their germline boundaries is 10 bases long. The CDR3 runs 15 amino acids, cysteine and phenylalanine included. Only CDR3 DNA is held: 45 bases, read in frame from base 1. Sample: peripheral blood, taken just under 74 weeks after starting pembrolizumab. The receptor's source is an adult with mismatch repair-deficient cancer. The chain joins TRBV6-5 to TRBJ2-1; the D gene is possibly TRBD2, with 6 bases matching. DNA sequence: TGTGCCAGCAGTTCTAGCGTAAGCTCCTACAATGAGCAGTTCTTC. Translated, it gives CASSSSVSSYNEQFF.